The rows below give T cell receptor beta chains drawn from one sample of a study of early T cells in non-severe SARS-CoV-2 infection. MiXCR, applied by TCRdb to the 5' RACE reads, yields one record per CDR3 protein. The repertoire has under 90,000 distinct CDR3 sequences, 14% of them found once; the top ten carry about 6.1%. The specimen was whole blood. Source of these receptors: an adult who was a healthcare worker with PCR-confirmed SARS-CoV-2 infection or an uninfected control (not recorded which). Each CDR3 is given with its conserved first and last residue. The order of the fields is V gene, D gene, CDR3 protein. A D gene is named only where the DNA matches it firmly.

>TRBV5-5|TRBD1
CASSPPTGGRAKNIQYF
>TRBV10-2|-
CASSESRRFSYEQYF
>TRBV13|TRBD1
CASSSGTGQQETQYF
>TRBV5-4|TRBD2
CASSQKSGGNYEQYF
>TRBV5-6|TRBD1
CASSLGQGWTDTQYF
>TRBV27|-
CASSLGRATDTQYF
>TRBV29-1|-
CSVNRAQETQYF
>TRBV19|TRBD2
CASTPSGARTVGEQFF
>TRBV3-1|TRBD1
CASSPRDRGYEQYF
>TRBV29-1|TRBD1
CSVEGVTGYPNTEAFF
>TRBV11-2|TRBD2
CASSREGRGHANTGELFF
>TRBV10-2|-
CASSGVARRTDTQYF
>TRBV7-7|-
CASSSGAAETQYF
>TRBV29-1|-
CSVGGLEAFF
>TRBV28|-
CASRDPGANVLTF
>TRBV5-1|-
CASSPDSQGFFNEQFF
>TRBV3-1|TRBD1
CASSLSTGTGGRKLFF
>TRBV27|TRBD1
CASSPWDSFQPQHF
>TRBV7-8|-
CASSLWGHRPEAFF
>TRBV28|TRBD1
CASSSGTGSLAYNEQFF
>TRBV7-2|TRBD2
CASSPNPGLAGPF
>TRBV14|-
CASSRTDTEAFF
>TRBV30|-
CAWSGGYNEQFF
>TRBV4-2|-
CASSQDRGAYNEQFF
>TRBV4-1|-
CASSQFEAANEKLFF
>TRBV7-9|-
CASSLQGRTTREQYF
>TRBV4-1|TRBD2
CASSHRGSGGASDTQYF